The source of this TCR beta chain is a study of T cell repertoires in cytomegalovirus infection. Across the whole study: It can be stated that public TCR beta signatures indicated CMV infection as well as a matching HLA type.

CDR1 is DFQATT, CDR2 SNEGSKA, per germline (reference sequence). V lost 6 bases and J lost 10; bases outside the gene matches: 15. This CDR3 has 14 amino acids. With regard to this clonotype: Its antigen is still unknown.

TCRdb fed the reads into MiXCR, producing one record per CDR3 protein. This sample carries 680,000 or so distinct CDR3 sequences, roughly a third of them seen once, and the ten largest clones take roughly 20%. The receptor was isolated from a human donor in good health (CMV status not recorded). Some clones in this sample may be carry-over from other donors' samples. J is TRBJ1-2 and V is TRBV20-1; 9 bases line up with TRBD1. Sequencing was performed on cultured PBMCs, taken from culture after CMV antigen stimulation. The CDR3 protein is CSAIMGQGINVYTF. DNA of the CDR3: TGCAGTGCCATCATGGGACAGGGTATTAATGTCTACACCTTC.